This T cell receptor (beta chain) was recovered during a study of CD8 T cells in Susac syndrome. Random hexamers served to reverse transcribe about 0.45 to 1 ug RNA. In TCRdb, the immunoSEQ multiplex PCR reads were re-called with MiXCR into one record per CDR3 protein. The sample contains 200,000 or so distinct CDR3 sequences, approximately 95% of which appear only once. CDR1 and CDR2 (germline): SNHLY, FYNNEI. This CDR3 comprises 13 residues. Trimming stripped 4 bases from V and 5 bases from J, with 11 bases between. The chain links TRBV2 to TRBJ2-5; a weak D match, TRBD1 (6 bases). The sequenced sample consisted of CD4+ T cells from PBMCs. The receptor's source is a human donor with multiple sclerosis. This CDR3 is CASSASQGETQYF. Written as DNA, the CDR3 is TGTGCCAGCAGTGCTAGCCAGGGGGAGACCCAGTACTTC.